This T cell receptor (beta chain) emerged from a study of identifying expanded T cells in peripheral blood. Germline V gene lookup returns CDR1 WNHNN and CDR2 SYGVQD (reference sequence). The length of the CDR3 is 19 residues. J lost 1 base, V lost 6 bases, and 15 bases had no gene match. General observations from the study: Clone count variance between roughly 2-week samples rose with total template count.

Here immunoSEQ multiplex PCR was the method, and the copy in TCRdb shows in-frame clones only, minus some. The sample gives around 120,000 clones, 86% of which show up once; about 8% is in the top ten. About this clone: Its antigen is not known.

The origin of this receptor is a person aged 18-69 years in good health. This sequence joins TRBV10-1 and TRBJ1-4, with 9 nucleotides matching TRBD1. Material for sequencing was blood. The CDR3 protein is CASRGARDRVVVTNEKLFF. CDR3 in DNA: TGCGCCAGCAGAGGGGCCCGGGACAGGGTTGTAGTAACTAATGAAAAACTGTTTTTT.